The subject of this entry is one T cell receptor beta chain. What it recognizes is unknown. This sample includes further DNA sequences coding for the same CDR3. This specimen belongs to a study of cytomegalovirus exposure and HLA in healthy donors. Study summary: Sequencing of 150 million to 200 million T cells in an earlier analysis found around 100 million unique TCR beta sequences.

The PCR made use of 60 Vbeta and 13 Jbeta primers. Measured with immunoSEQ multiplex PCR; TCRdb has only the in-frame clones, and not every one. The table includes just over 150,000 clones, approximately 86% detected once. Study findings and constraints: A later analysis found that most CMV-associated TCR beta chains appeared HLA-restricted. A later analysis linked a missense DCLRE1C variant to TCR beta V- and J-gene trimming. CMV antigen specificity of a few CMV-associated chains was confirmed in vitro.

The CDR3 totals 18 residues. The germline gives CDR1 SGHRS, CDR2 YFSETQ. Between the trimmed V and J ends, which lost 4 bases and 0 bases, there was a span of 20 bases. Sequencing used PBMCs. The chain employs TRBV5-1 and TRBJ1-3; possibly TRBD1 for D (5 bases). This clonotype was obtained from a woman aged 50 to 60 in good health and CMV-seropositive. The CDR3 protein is CASSAGLLNTLSGNTIYF. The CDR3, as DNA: TGCGCCAGCAGCGCGGGACTGTTGAATACCCTCTCTGGAAACACCATATATTTT.